This entry features one T cell receptor (beta chain) sequence. The antigen is undetermined. The sample comes from a study of shared clonotypes between healthy human individuals. Study-level findings and limits: With a handful of donors compared, 5% to 5.5% of naive CD4 clonotypes were shared.

An assay was performed, and its level was deep. Generated by immunoSEQ multiplex PCR, the TCRdb table keeps only in-frame clones and is missing some. The sample records more than 600,000 clones, under 95% being singletons. Trimming left V 2 bases short and J 2 bases short, with 10 bases between. The CDR3 loop spans 14 amino acids. Per germline, CDR1 SGHAT and CDR2 FQDESV (reference sequence). Positively selected for CCR7, the CD45RO-negative cells used as naive CD8 cells excluded terminally differentiated effector memory CD45RA+ cells. The J gene is TRBJ2-7, the V gene TRBV11-1; D is unclear. The material sequenced was naive CD8+ T cells sorted from blood. This sequence originates from a young man in good health. In DNA form, the CDR3 reads TGTGCCAGCAGCTTAAGCCTCATCCCCTACGAGCAGTACTTC. Translated: CASSLSLIPYEQYF.